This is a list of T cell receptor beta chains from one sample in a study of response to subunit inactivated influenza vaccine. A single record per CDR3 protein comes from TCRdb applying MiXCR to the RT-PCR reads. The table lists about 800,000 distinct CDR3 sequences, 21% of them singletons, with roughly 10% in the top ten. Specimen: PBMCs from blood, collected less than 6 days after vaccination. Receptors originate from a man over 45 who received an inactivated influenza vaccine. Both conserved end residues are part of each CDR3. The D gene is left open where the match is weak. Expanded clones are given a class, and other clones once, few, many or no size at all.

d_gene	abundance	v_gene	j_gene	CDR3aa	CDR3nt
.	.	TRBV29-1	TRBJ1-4	CSAGRTNEKLFF	TGCAGCGCTGGACGGACTAATGAAAAACTGTTTTTT
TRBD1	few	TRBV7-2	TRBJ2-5	CASSWDRAIETQYF	TGTGCCAGCAGCTGGGACAGGGCTATAGAGACCCAGTACTTC
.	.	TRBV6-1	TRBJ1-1	CASRPPYPGNTEAFF	TGTGCCAGCAGACCACCCTACCCAGGGAACACTGAAGCTTTCTTT
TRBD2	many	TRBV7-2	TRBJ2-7	CASSLGSGRSSYEQYF	TGTGCCAGCAGCTTAGGAAGCGGGAGGAGCTCCTACGAGCAGTACTTC
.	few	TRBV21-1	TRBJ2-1	CASSKIVYNEQFF	TGTGCCAGCAGCAAAATTGTTTACAATGAGCAGTTCTTC
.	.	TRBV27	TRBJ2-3	CASSLFIGSTDTQYF	TGTGCCAGCAGTTTGTTCATCGGTAGCACAGATACGCAGTATTTT
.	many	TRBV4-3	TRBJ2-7	CASSQDSTGRSYEQYF	TGCGCCAGCAGCCAAGATTCGACAGGAAGGTCTTACGAGCAGTACTTC
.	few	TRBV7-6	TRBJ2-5	CASSLAWGEGTQYF	TGTGCCAGCAGCTTAGCTTGGGGGGAAGGGACCCAGTACTTC
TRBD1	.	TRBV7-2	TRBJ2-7	CASSPKRTGGSYEQYF	TGTGCCAGCAGCCCCAAGAGAACAGGGGGCTCCTACGAGCAGTACTTC
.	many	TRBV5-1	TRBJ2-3	CASSFKGSSTDTQYF	TGCGCCAGCAGCTTTAAAGGATCTAGCACAGATACGCAGTATTTT
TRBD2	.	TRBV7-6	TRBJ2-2	CASSRDVAGVGELFF	TGTGCCAGCAGCCGAGATGTGGCGGGAGTGGGGGAGCTGTTTTTT
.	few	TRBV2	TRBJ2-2	CASSVQVDSPIANTGELFF	TGTGCCAGCAGTGTTCAGGTCGACAGTCCGATCGCGAACACCGGGGAGCTGTTTTTT
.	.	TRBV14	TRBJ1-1	CASSRVPNTEAFF	TGTGCCAGCAGCCGGGTACCGAACACTGAAGCTTTCTTT
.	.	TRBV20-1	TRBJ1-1	CSARDQGHTEAFF	TGCAGTGCTAGAGATCAGGGCCACACTGAAGCTTTCTTT
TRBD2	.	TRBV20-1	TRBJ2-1	CCARDPRTSGGRNEQFF	TGCTGTGCTAGAGACCCGAGGACTAGCGGGGGGAGGAATGAGCAGTTCTTC
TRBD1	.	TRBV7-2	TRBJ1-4	CASSSQGGNEKLFF	TGTGCCAGCAGCTCGCAGGGGGGTAATGAAAAACTGTTTTTT
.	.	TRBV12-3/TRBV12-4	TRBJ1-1	CASSRQGGNTEAFF	TGTGCCAGCAGCCGCCAGGGAGGCAACACTGAAGCTTTCTTT
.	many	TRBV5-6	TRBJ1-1	CASSSRQALNTEAFF	TGTGCCAGCAGCTCCCGACAGGCCTTGAACACTGAAGCTTTCTTT
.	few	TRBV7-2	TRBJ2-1	CASSGRDTYNEQFF	TGTGCCAGCAGCGGACGGGACACCTACAATGAGCAGTTCTTC
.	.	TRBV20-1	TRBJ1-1	CSAPTSGPEAFF	TGCAGTGCCCCCACGTCGGGGCCTGAAGCTTTCTTT
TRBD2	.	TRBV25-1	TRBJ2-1	CASSGAGGGNEQFF	TGTGCCAGCAGTGGGGCGGGAGGAGGTAATGAGCAGTTCTTC
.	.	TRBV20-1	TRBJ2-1	CSARDGASSLYNEQFF	TGCAGTGCTAGAGATGGGGCTAGCAGCTTATACAATGAGCAGTTCTTC
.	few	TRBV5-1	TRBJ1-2	CASSKSGAAGSNYGYTF	TGCGCCAGCAGCAAAAGTGGTGCAGCAGGGTCTAACTATGGCTACACCTTC
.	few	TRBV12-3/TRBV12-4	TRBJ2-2	CASTPSALNTGELFF	TGTGCCAGCACCCCCTCCGCTCTAAACACCGGGGAGCTGTTTTTT
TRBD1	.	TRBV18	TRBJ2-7	CASSRDRDGEQYF	TGTGCCAGCTCACGGGACAGGGACGGGGAGCAGTACTTC
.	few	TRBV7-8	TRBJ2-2	CASSEAVISALNTGELFF	TGTGCCAGCAGCGAGGCGGTGATTTCAGCCCTTAACACCGGGGAGCTGTTTTTT
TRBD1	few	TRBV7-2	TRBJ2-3	CASRKDRGIDTQYF	TGTGCCAGCAGAAAGGACAGGGGGATAGATACGCAGTATTTT
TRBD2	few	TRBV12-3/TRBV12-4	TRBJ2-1	CASSPRPGGNEQFF	TGTGCCAGCAGCCCCAGACCGGGGGGGAATGAGCAGTTCTTC
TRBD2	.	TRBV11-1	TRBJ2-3	CASSPGASGGPSTDTQYF	TGTGCCAGCAGCCCTGGGGCTAGCGGGGGGCCTAGCACAGATACGCAGTATTTT
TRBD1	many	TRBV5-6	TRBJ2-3	CASSPLGSGQYTDTQYF	TGTGCCAGCAGCCCGTTGGGGTCGGGACAGTACACAGATACGCAGTATTTT
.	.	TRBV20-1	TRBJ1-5	CSARAGDFSNQPQHF	TGCAGTGCTAGAGCTGGAGATTTTAGCAATCAGCCCCAGCATTTT
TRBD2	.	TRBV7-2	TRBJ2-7	CASSSSGYAYEQYF	TGTGCCAGCAGCTCTAGCGGATATGCCTACGAGCAGTACTTC
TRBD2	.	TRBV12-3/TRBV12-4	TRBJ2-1	CASSWAGGLNEQFF	TGTGCCAGCAGTTGGGCGGGAGGGTTGAATGAGCAGTTCTTC
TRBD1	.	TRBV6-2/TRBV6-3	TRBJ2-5	CASSPRDRGHQETQYF	TGTGCCAGCAGTCCTCGGGACAGGGGCCACCAAGAGACCCAGTACTTC
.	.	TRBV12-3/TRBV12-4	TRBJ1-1	CASRMRRMNTEAFF	TGTGCCAGCAGGATGAGGAGGATGAACACTGAAGCTTTCTTT
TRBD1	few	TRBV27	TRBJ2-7	CASSLKGAREQYF	TGTGCCAGCAGTCTCAAGGGGGCGCGGGAGCAGTACTTC
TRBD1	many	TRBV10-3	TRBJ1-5	CAISESLDRGPRNQPQHF	TGTGCCATCAGTGAGTCGCTGGACAGGGGTCCTCGCAATCAGCCCCAGCATTTT
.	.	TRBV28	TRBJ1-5	CASGGQPNQPQHF	TGTGCCAGCGGAGGACAGCCTAATCAGCCCCAGCATTTT
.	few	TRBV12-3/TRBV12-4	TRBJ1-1	CASSSRNRDHTEAFF	TGTGCCAGCAGTTCTAGGAACAGGGACCACACTGAAGCTTTCTTT
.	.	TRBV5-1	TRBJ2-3	CASSSGDYPSTDTQYF	TGCGCCAGCAGTTCAGGGGATTATCCTAGCACAGATACGCAGTATTTT
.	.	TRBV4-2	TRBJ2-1	CASSQDETKPIEQFF	TGTGCCAGCAGCCAAGATGAGACTAAGCCCATTGAGCAGTTCTTC
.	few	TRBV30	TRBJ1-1	CAWRRGPTEAFF	TGTGCCTGGAGGAGGGGACCCACTGAAGCTTTCTTT
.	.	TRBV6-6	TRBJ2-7	CASSRRVGDEQYF	TGTGCCAGCAGTCGACGAGTAGGAGACGAGCAGTACTTC
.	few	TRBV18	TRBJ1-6	CASSPGQLNNSPLHF	TGTGCCAGCTCACCAGGGCAGTTGAATAATTCACCCCTCCACTTT